Listed here are 19 T cell receptor beta chains from one sample, sequenced in a study of T cell responses to AZD1222 COVID-19 vaccine. TCRdb's table, derived via immunoSEQ multiplex PCR, lists solely in-frame clones and lacks some. The sample consists of some 120,000 clones, 92% of them appearing once. The specimen was peripheral blood, collected on day 0 of AZD1222 vaccination. Receptor source: an adult in good health.

The chain employs TRBV2 and TRBJ1-6; D unresolved. The CDR3 sequence is 14 residues long. Germline CDR1 SNHLY, CDR2 FYNNEI. V lost 2 bases to trimming and J lost 7 bases, with 9 bases between them. The CDR3, as DNA: TGTGCCAGCAGTGAACTTCGGGGAAATTCACCCCTCCACTTT. This sequence encodes CASSELRGNSPLHF.

As DNA, the CDR3 is TGCGCCAGCAGCCCATGGATGGGTGAAAAACTGTTTTTT. Its protein is CASSPWMGEKLFF. V usage is TRBV5-1 and J usage is TRBJ1-4, with D uncertain. The ends were cut back, 4 bases at V and 7 bases at J, with 11 bases in the middle. The CDR3 has 13 residues. Germline values: CDR1 SGHRS, CDR2 YFSETQ. The complete variable domain, with remaining parts taken from reference TRBV5-1 and TRBJ1-4, reads KAGVTQTPRYLIKTRGQQVTLSCSPISGHRSVSWYQQTPGQGLQFLFEYFSETQRNKGNFPGRFSGRQFSNSRSEMNVSTLELGDSALYLCASSPWMGEKLFFGSGTQLSVL.

This chain links TRBV28 with TRBJ2-3, with 7 bases lining up with TRBD1. This CDR3 is 15 amino acids long. Germline V lookup: CDR1 MDHEN, CDR2 SYDVKM. The junction had 6 bases not matched to a gene; V was cut back by 6 bases and J by 0 bases. CDR3 residues: CASRPGGSSTDTQYF. CDR3 coding DNA: TGTGCCAGCAGACCAGGGGGTTCGAGCACAGATACGCAGTATTTT.

The rearrangement joins TRBV30 to TRBJ2-3; no firm D call. Trimming removed 2 bases at V and 7 bases at J, with 7 bases between. CDR3 length equals 11 residues. Germline V gives CDR1 GTSNPN, CDR2 SVGIG (reference sequence). Here the CDR3 DNA reads TGTGCCTGGAGTACAGTTTATACGCAGTATTTT. It encodes CAWSTVYTQYF.

This rearrangement joins TRBV7-6 to TRBJ2-5, with TRBD2 matching 13 bases. Germline CDR1 and CDR2: SGHVS and FNYEAQ. V gave up 5 bases and J gave up 5 bases; unmatched junction bases: 8. The CDR3 sequence is 16 residues long. The CDR3 bases are TGTGCCAGCAGCAGGACTAGCGGGAGTGTATGGGAGACCCAGTACTTC. Translated, it gives CASSRTSGSVWETQYF.

This sequence joins TRBV10-3 and TRBJ1-2, with D possibly TRBD1 on 6 matching bases. The germline V gene has CDR1 ENHRY and CDR2 SYGVKD. The CDR3 runs to 13 residues. The V end lost 6 bases, the J end lost 2 bases, and 10 bases lay between the germline ends. Here the CDR3 DNA reads TGTGCCATCAGAGGACAGACCAACTATGGCTACACCTTC. It specifies CAIRGQTNYGYTF.

Written as DNA, the CDR3 is TGTGCCAGCAGTGGACTAGCGGGAACCCCCGGGGAGCTGTTTTTT. It is translated as CASSGLAGTPGELFF. This chain links TRBV27 with TRBJ2-2; 12 bases match TRBD2. CDR3 size: 15 residues. Germline CDR1 MNHEY, CDR2 SMNVEV (reference sequence). With 5 bases clipped from V and 6 bases from J, the junction kept 4 bases outside the gene matches.

For this clone: At one end, the junction sequence differs from germline, possibly due to a read error. The chain uses TRBV19 and TRBJ1-5, with 8 bases identical to TRBD1. The germline V gene encodes CDR1 LNHDA and CDR2 SQIVND (reference sequence). The CDR3 is 16 residues long. In DNA form, the CDR3 reads TGTGCCAGTAGTATGAGGGACAGGCCCTCAAATCTGCCCCAGCATTTT. Translation gives CASSMRDRPSNLPQHF.

The J gene is TRBJ1-1, the V gene TRBV20-1; D is uncertain. V lost 5 bases to trimming and J lost 11 bases, with 12 bases between them. CDR1 DFQATT and CDR2 SNEGSKA come from the germline V gene (reference sequence). This CDR3 comprises 10 residues. For the CDR3, the DNA is TGCAGTGCTGCGGGGTGGCATGCTTTCTTT. Translation gives CSAAGWHAFF.

This chain connects TRBV9 to TRBJ1-6; D not resolved. Germline CDR1 SGDLS, CDR2 YYNGEE. The CDR3 has 16 amino acids. V lost 4 bases, J lost 8 bases, and 19 bases lay in between. CDR3 amino acids: CASSPQLRRVDSPLHF. The DNA for the CDR3 is TGTGCCAGCAGCCCCCAATTGAGAAGGGTGGATTCACCCCTCCACTTT.

The J gene is TRBJ2-2, the V gene TRBV10-3; D possibly uses TRBD1 or TRBD2 (5 bases each). The CDR3 covers 16 residues. Germline CDR1 reads ENHRY; CDR2 reads SYGVKD. The V end lost 8 bases, the J end lost 3 bases, and 19 bases lay between the germline ends. CDR3: CAICREGPDDTGELFF. The CDR3 DNA reads TGTGCCATCTGCCGTGAGGGGCCGGATGACACCGGGGAGCTGTTTTTT.

With respect to this clone: This same CDR3 is encoded by further DNA sequences in the sample. This chain connects TRBV7-8 to TRBJ1-5; unclear D gene. The CDR3 spans 13 residues. Germline V lookup: CDR1 SGHVS, CDR2 FQNEAQ. V lost 1 base and J 4 bases, leaving 5 bases between the germline ends. CDR3 region: CASSLGRNQPQHF. The DNA for the CDR3 is TGTGCCAGCAGCTTAGGTCGGAATCAGCCCCAGCATTTT.

The chain carries TRBV7-6 and TRBJ2-1, with D possibly matching TRBD2 (6 bases). V gave up 1 base and J gave up 6 bases, with 19 bases separating them. The CDR3 totals 17 residues. CDR1 and CDR2 (germline): SGHVS, FNYEAQ. CDR3 sequence: CASSLGGTEGWINEQFF. The CDR3 nucleotides are TGTGCCAGCAGCTTAGGGGGGACGGAGGGGTGGATCAATGAGCAGTTCTTC.

Remarks on this clone: Other DNA sequences in this sample translate to the same CDR3. CDR3 loop: CASSSRETQYF. CDR3 bases: TGTGCCAGCAGCTCGCGGGAGACCCAGTACTTC. The chain joins TRBV7-8 to TRBJ2-5, with D hard to call. V lost 4 bases to trimming and J lost 5 bases, with 5 bases between them. Germline-derived CDR1 and CDR2 are SGHVS and FQNEAQ. The CDR3 runs to 11 residues.

The rearrangement joins TRBV7-8 to TRBJ1-1; 7 positions agree with TRBD1. Looked up from germline, CDR1 is SGHVS and CDR2 is FQNEAQ. V shed 5 bases, J shed 4 bases, and the junction held 7 bases outside the gene matches. The CDR3 is 14 residues long. CDR3 protein: CASSPRQGPTEAFF. CDR3 sequence (DNA): TGTGCCAGCAGCCCCCGACAGGGTCCCACTGAAGCTTTCTTT.

The chain joins TRBV19 to TRBJ2-5; D ambiguous. Germline CDR1 reads LNHDA; CDR2 reads SQIVND (reference sequence). This CDR3 has 12 residues. Trimming removed 6 bases at V and 5 bases at J, with 10 bases between. DNA for the CDR3: TGTGCCAGTAGGGCGAAAGGGGAGACCCAGTACTTC. Protein product: CASRAKGETQYF. The full variable domain, rest sourced from reference TRBV19 and TRBJ2-5, is DGGITQSPKYLFRKEGQNVTLSCEQNLNHDAMYWYRQDPGQGLRLIYYSQIVNDFQKGDIAEGYSVSREKKESFPLTVTSAQKNPTAFYLCASRAKGETQYFGPGTRLLVL.

This clone was seen only a few times. V usage is TRBV7-9 and J usage is TRBJ2-5, with a tentative D call TRBD2 (5 bases). Germline V gene data show CDR1 as SEHNR and CDR2 as FQNEAQ (reference sequence). Between the trimmed V and J ends, which lost 2 bases and 3 bases, there was a span of 13 bases. The CDR3 consists of 15 residues. The CDR3 loop is CASSLREGGKETQYF. For the CDR3, the DNA is TGTGCCAGCAGCTTACGTGAGGGTGGGAAAGAGACCCAGTACTTC.

This clone was detected once. The chain links TRBV29-1 to TRBJ1-4; D remains unclear. Germline V lookup: CDR1 SQVTM, CDR2 ANQGSEA. The V end was cut by 2 bases, the J end by 5 bases, with 9 bases between. This CDR3 is built from 13 residues. The CDR3 reads CSVEYGSNEKLFF. CDR3 nucleotide sequence: TGCAGCGTTGAATACGGGTCCAATGAAAAACTGTTTTTT.

The J gene is TRBJ2-5, the V gene TRBV6-1; tentative D call: TRBD1 (7 bases). Germline CDR1 reads MNHNS; CDR2 reads SASEGT. Trimming pared 3 bases from V and 1 base from J, leaving 15 bases between. The CDR3 has 16 amino acids. The CDR3 DNA sequence: TGTGCCAGCAGTGAGCCGCGGGGACAGATCCAAGAGACCCAGTACTTC. Its translation is CASSEPRGQIQETQYF.